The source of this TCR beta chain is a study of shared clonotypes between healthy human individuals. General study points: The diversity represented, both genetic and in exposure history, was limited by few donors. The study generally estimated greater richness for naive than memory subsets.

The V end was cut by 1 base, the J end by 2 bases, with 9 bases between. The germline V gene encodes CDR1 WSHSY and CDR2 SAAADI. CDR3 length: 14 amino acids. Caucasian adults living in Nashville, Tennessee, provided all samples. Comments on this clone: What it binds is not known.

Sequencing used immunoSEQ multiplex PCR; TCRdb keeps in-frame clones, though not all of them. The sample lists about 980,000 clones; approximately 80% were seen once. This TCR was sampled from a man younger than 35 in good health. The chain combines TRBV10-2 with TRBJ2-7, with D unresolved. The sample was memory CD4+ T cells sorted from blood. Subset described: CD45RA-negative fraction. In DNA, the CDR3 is TGCGCCAGCAGTGAGTTGGGGTTCGCCTACGAGCAGTACTTC. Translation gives CASSELGFAYEQYF.